The 25 T cell receptor beta chains below all came from one sample that was sequenced in a study of blood T cell repertoires in COVID-19. Here immunoSEQ multiplex PCR was the method, and the copy in TCRdb shows in-frame clones only, minus some. The data show about 340,000 clones, around 90% seen once. The sequenced material came from peripheral blood. Receptor source: a woman between 18 and 29 years old who had recovered from COVID-19.

V usage is TRBV30 and J usage is TRBJ1-2; D gene ambiguous. CDR1 is GTSNPN and CDR2 is SVGIG in the germline V gene (reference sequence). Deletions cut 2 bases from V and 4 bases from J, with 8 bases between. CDR3 length equals 12 residues. CDR3 in DNA: TGTGCCTGGAGTCAGGCTCGCTATGGCTACACCTTC. Its translation: CAWSQARYGYTF.

CDR3 coding DNA: TGTGCCAGCAGTGAAGCGCTAGCGGATGCCTACGAGCAGTACGTC. As protein: CASSEALADAYEQYV. The rearrangement uses TRBV6-1 and TRBJ2-7; 7 bases are shared with TRBD2. The V gene's germline CDR1 is MNHNS and CDR2 SASEGT. The CDR3 loop spans 15 amino acids. Trimming removed 0 bases from V and 2 bases from J; junction bases left unmatched: 4.

To note about this clone: Other DNA sequences within the sample encode an identical CDR3. J is TRBJ2-1 and V is TRBV7-2, with 10 nucleotides matching TRBD2. The CDR3 length is 15 residues. Germline lookup yields CDR1 SGHTA and CDR2 FQGNSA. With V trimmed by 4 bases and J by 4 bases, 4 bases remained unmatched. This CDR3 is CASSSTSGVYNEQFF. The CDR3, as DNA: TGTGCCAGCAGCTCAACTAGCGGGGTGTACAATGAGCAGTTCTTC.

The genes are TRBV12-5 and TRBJ2-1; 8 bases map to TRBD1. V lost 6 bases, J lost 3 bases, and 13 bases stayed unmatched. Germline lookup yields CDR1 LGHNT and CDR2 FRNRAP. This CDR3 comprises 17 residues. The CDR3 here is CASGRGQANFLYNEQFF. The CDR3 DNA reads as TGTGCTAGTGGACGGGGACAGGCGAACTTCCTCTACAATGAGCAGTTCTTC.

The chain uses TRBV30 and TRBJ1-5; the D is unclear. Germline loops: CDR1 GTSNPN, CDR2 SVGIG (reference sequence). Trimming stripped 2 bases from V and 0 bases from J, with 5 bases between. This CDR3 region has 13 residues. The CDR3 loop reads CAWSRSSNQPQHF. The CDR3 DNA follows: TGTGCCTGGAGTCGCAGTAGCAATCAGCCCCAGCATTTT.

V usage is TRBV10-2 and J usage is TRBJ2-1, with 8 bases fitting TRBD2. This CDR3 comprises 16 residues. CDR1 and CDR2 from the germline V gene are WSHSY and SAAADI. J was trimmed by 0 bases and V by 6 bases; bases with no gene match: 7. CDR3 bases: TGCGCCAGCAGGCCACCCGGGACTAGCTCCTACAATGAGCAGTTCTTC. Translated, it gives CASRPPGTSSYNEQFF.

In this sample, this clone turned up a few times. The chain combines TRBV27 with TRBJ2-2; 7 bases fit TRBD1. Germline-derived CDR1 and CDR2 are MNHEY and SMNVEV (reference sequence). Unmatched junction bases numbered 9, after V lost 5 bases and J lost 6 bases. The length of the CDR3 is 15 residues. In DNA, the CDR3 is TGTGCCAGCAGTCCAGACAGGGCGATGGCCGGGGAGCTGTTTTTT. Encoded protein: CASSPDRAMAGELFF.

The rearrangement links TRBV2 to TRBJ2-1, with 8 bases identical to TRBD2. CDR3 length: 15 amino acids. The J segment lost 1 base and the V segment lost 4 bases, leaving 3 bases of the junction unmatched. Germline lookup yields CDR1 SNHLY and CDR2 FYNNEI. In nucleotides, the CDR3 is TGTGCCAGCAGTGTGGCTAGCGGGTCCTACAATGAGCAGTTCTTC. Its translation is CASSVASGSYNEQFF.

The chain uses TRBV9 and TRBJ2-3, with TRBD1 matching over 8 bases. Per germline, CDR1 SGDLS and CDR2 YYNGEE. The CDR3 covers 16 residues. V shed 2 bases, J shed 2 bases, and the junction held 7 bases outside the gene matches. As DNA, the CDR3 is TGTGCCAGCAGCGTCCAAGGGGACAGGCTCACAGATACGCAGTATTTT. Encoded protein: CASSVQGDRLTDTQYF.

There are a few counts of this clone. The rearrangement links TRBV24-1 to TRBJ2-3; 9 nucleotides agree with TRBD1. In germline, CDR1 is KGHDR, CDR2 SFDVKD. This CDR3 has 15 residues. With V trimmed by 5 bases and J by 4 bases, 6 bases remained unmatched. The chain's CDR3 is CATSAGQGRSDTQYF. In nucleotides, the CDR3 is TGTGCCACCAGTGCAGGACAGGGGCGGTCAGATACGCAGTATTTT.

The gene calls are TRBV4-3 and TRBJ2-2; D might be TRBD2 (5 bases). The CDR3 sequence is 18 residues long. CDR1 is LGHNA, CDR2 YSLEER, per germline. The ends were cut back, 0 bases at V and 4 bases at J, with 18 bases in the middle. CDR3 region: CASSQDLGSTEGTGELFF. In DNA form, the CDR3 reads TGCGCCAGCAGCCAAGATCTCGGGTCCACTGAGGGCACCGGGGAGCTGTTTTTT.

The gene calls are TRBV5-1 and TRBJ1-1; a possible D gene is TRBD1 (5 bases). The CDR3 loop spans 14 amino acids. Germline CDR1 and CDR2: SGHRS and YFSETQ. The V end lost 0 bases, the J end lost 4 bases, and 10 bases lay between the germline ends. CDR3 nucleotide sequence: TGCGCCAGCAGCTTGGGTAGGGGAGGCACTGAAGCTTTCTTT. Translating gives CASSLGRGGTEAFF.

V is TRBV7-2 and J is TRBJ2-1; 10 bases fit TRBD2. V dropped 5 bases and J dropped 4; count of bases not matched to a gene: 8. The CDR3 sequence is 16 residues long. CDR1 SGHTA and CDR2 FQGNSA come from the germline V gene. As DNA, the CDR3 is TGTGCCAGCAGCGGGCCTGGACTAGCGGTTTACAATGAGCAGTTCTTC. As protein: CASSGPGLAVYNEQFF.

This chain joins TRBV7-9 and TRBJ2-3, with 8 bases identical to TRBD2. The J segment lost 2 bases and the V segment lost 5 bases, leaving 9 bases of the junction unmatched. The CDR3 contains 16 residues. CDR1 and CDR2 from the germline V gene are SEHNR and FQNEAQ (reference sequence). For the CDR3, the DNA is TGTGCCAGCAGCCAACCAGCTAGCGGGCCCACAGATACGCAGTATTTT. It translates to CASSQPASGPTDTQYF.

This clone was recorded once. The CDR3 bases are TGTGCCAGTAGTATGGATCTAGCGGGATTCAGCTCCTACAATGAGCAGTTCTTC. As protein: CASSMDLAGFSSYNEQFF. The V call is TRBV19, the J call TRBJ2-1; 9 nucleotides match TRBD2. The CDR3 is 18 amino acids. Germline lookup yields CDR1 LNHDA and CDR2 SQIVND (reference sequence). V was pared by 3 bases and J by 0 bases, with 9 bases of the junction left unmatched.

This chain joins TRBV6-2 or TRBV6-3 and TRBJ2-1; D is possibly TRBD2 (5 bases). With 2 bases removed from V and 4 bases from J, the gap between germline ends came to 12 bases. Germline values: CDR1 MNHEY, CDR2 SVGEGT. There are 15 residues in the CDR3. The chain's CDR3 is CASSYDEGEYNEQFF. The CDR3 region has the DNA TGTGCCAGCAGTTACGACGAGGGAGAGTACAATGAGCAGTTCTTC.

The chain recombines TRBV19 with TRBJ1-6, with a possible D match to TRBD1 (6 bases). The CDR3 spans 14 residues. V shed 6 bases and J shed 6 bases, with 12 bases lying between them. Germline V gene data show CDR1 as LNHDA and CDR2 as SQIVND (reference sequence). The CDR3 protein is CASSRQAGNSPLHF. The CDR3 DNA reads as TGTGCCAGTAGCCGACAGGCGGGTAATTCACCCCTCCACTTT.

For the CDR3, the DNA is TGTGCCAGCAGCTCTAGGGCGGGAGCCACAGATACGCAGTATTTT. This codes for CASSSRAGATDTQYF. The chain employs TRBV7-9 and TRBJ2-3; TRBD2 aligns across 7 bases. Germline V gives CDR1 SEHNR, CDR2 FQNEAQ (reference sequence). This CDR3 has 15 residues. The junction had 6 bases not matched to a gene; V was cut back by 4 bases and J by 2 bases.

The chain has TRBV14 and TRBJ2-1, with TRBD2 matching over 8 bases. The ends lost 2 bases at V and 4 bases at J; junction bases unmatched: 10. The CDR3 spans 17 residues. CDR1 is SGHDN and CDR2 is FVKESK in the germline V gene. The CDR3 sequence: CASSQTPGAGDYNEQFF. The DNA for the CDR3 is TGTGCCAGCAGCCAAACCCCAGGAGCGGGAGATTACAATGAGCAGTTCTTC.

V is TRBV5-6 and J is TRBJ1-1, with 7 positions matching TRBD1. The CDR3 loop spans 14 amino acids. Trimming removed 4 bases from V and 7 bases from J; junction bases left unmatched: 10. The germline V gene encodes CDR1 SGHDT and CDR2 YYEEEE. The CDR3 bases are TGTGCCAGCAGCGTGAGGGGGCTAGAGGGTGAAGCTTTCTTT. It encodes CASSVRGLEGEAFF.

This clone was detected only a few times. The chain recombines TRBV5-1 with TRBJ2-2; D gene ambiguous. CDR1 is SGHRS and CDR2 is YFSETQ in the germline V gene. V lost 4 bases and J 3 bases, leaving 10 bases between the germline ends. There are 14 residues in the CDR3. The CDR3 spells CASSVLTDTGELFF. CDR3 DNA: TGCGCCAGCAGCGTCCTAACAGACACCGGGGAGCTGTTTTTT.

This rearrangement joins TRBV6-2 or TRBV6-3 to TRBJ2-1; possible D gene TRBD1, 6 bases. V lost 6 bases, J lost 7 bases, and 22 bases lay in between. The CDR3 has 16 residues. Germline V gene lookup returns CDR1 MNHEY and CDR2 SVGEGT. CDR3: CASSQQGHGARNEQFF. CDR3 nucleotides: TGTGCCAGCAGCCAACAGGGACACGGGGCCCGAAATGAGCAGTTCTTC.

The rearrangement links TRBV4-3 to TRBJ1-2; D may be TRBD1 (6 bases). The V end lost 1 base, the J end lost 4 bases, and 10 bases lay between the germline ends. Germline CDR1 LGHNA, CDR2 YSLEER. The CDR3 totals 14 residues. The CDR3 DNA follows: TGCGCCAGCAGCCAAGCTGGACAGTTCTATGGCTACACCTTC. This sequence encodes CASSQAGQFYGYTF.

The chain joins TRBV7-7 to TRBJ1-5; weak D call: TRBD1 (5 bases). CDR1 and CDR2 (germline): SSHAT, FNYEAQ (reference sequence). Trimming shortened V by 2 bases and J by 0 bases, and 8 bases separated the two germline ends. This CDR3 is built from 15 residues. The CDR3 bases are TGTGCCAGCAGCTTACCGGGGGTTAGCAATCAGCCCCAGCATTTT. This translates into CASSLPGVSNQPQHF. The full variable domain, completed using reference TRBV7-7 and TRBJ1-5, is GAGVSQSPRYKVTKRGQDVTLRCDPISSHATLYWYQQALGQGPEFLTYFNYEAQPDKSGLPSDRFSAERPEGSISTLTIQRTEQRDSAMYRCASSLPGVSNQPQHFGDGTRLSIL.

This sequence joins TRBV27 and TRBJ1-6, with 7 bases matching TRBD1. After removal of 5 bases from V and 9 bases from J, the junction contained 4 bases not matched to a gene. This CDR3 is built from 13 residues. Germline lookup yields CDR1 MNHEY and CDR2 SMNVEV (reference sequence). CDR3 loop: CASSTTGVSPLHF. CDR3 in DNA: TGTGCCAGCAGTACCACAGGGGTTTCACCCCTCCACTTT.